A selection of T cell receptor beta chains follows, all from one sample in a study of blood T cell repertoires in COVID-19. Only in-frame clones appear in the TCRdb table, and some are missing; sequencing was by immunoSEQ multiplex PCR. The sample yields 150,000 to 200,000 clones, 76% seen once. Sequenced material: PBMCs or T cells enriched from blood (not recorded which). The receptors derive from a woman aged 45 to 65 with acute COVID-19. The CDR3 runs from the conserved cysteine through the conserved F or W. The D gene is left open where the match is weak. Size is stated for part of the rows, as once, few or many counts, or as a class when the clone is expanded.

d_gene: -
abundance: -
j_gene: TRBJ1-1
v_gene: TRBV30
len: 13
CDR3aa: CAWLPGVNTEAFF
CDR3nt: TGTGCCTGGTTGCCAGGGGTGAACACTGAAGCTTTCTTT

d_gene: -
abundance: few
j_gene: TRBJ1-1
v_gene: TRBV27
len: 14
CDR3aa: CASNVPGANTEAFF
CDR3nt: TGTGCCAGCAACGTCCCAGGGGCGAACACTGAAGCTTTCTTT

d_gene: -
abundance: -
j_gene: TRBJ1-1
v_gene: TRBV7-2
len: 12
CDR3aa: CASSLGSGGAFF
CDR3nt: TGTGCCAGCAGCTTAGGGTCGGGAGGAGCTTTCTTT

d_gene: -
abundance: -
j_gene: TRBJ1-5
v_gene: TRBV28
len: 15
CDR3aa: CASWGPGKGGQPQHF
CDR3nt: TGTGCCAGCTGGGGACCAGGAAAGGGAGGTCAGCCCCAGCATTTT

d_gene: -
abundance: -
j_gene: TRBJ2-4
v_gene: TRBV19
len: 16
CDR3aa: CASSARQEIAKNIQYF
CDR3nt: TGTGCCAGTAGTGCCCGACAGGAGATAGCCAAAAACATTCAGTACTTC

d_gene: -
abundance: -
j_gene: TRBJ2-5
v_gene: TRBV4-3
len: 15
CDR3aa: CASSQDPGRGETQYF
CDR3nt: TGCGCCAGCAGCCAAGATCCCGGGAGAGGGGAGACCCAGTACTTC

d_gene: TRBD1
abundance: -
j_gene: TRBJ2-3
v_gene: TRBV28
len: 14
CDR3aa: CASSFPQGADTQYF
CDR3nt: TGTGCCAGCAGTTTTCCTCAGGGGGCAGATACGCAGTATTTT

d_gene: TRBD1
abundance: -
j_gene: TRBJ1-2
v_gene: TRBV6-5
len: 15
CDR3aa: CASSWDSGGLRGYTF
CDR3nt: TGTGCCAGCAGTTGGGATTCAGGGGGCTTAAGGGGCTACACCTTC

d_gene: -
abundance: -
j_gene: TRBJ1-2
v_gene: TRBV13
len: 15
CDR3aa: CASSPRTAQIRGYTF
CDR3nt: TGTGCCAGCAGCCCGAGGACAGCCCAAATCAGGGGCTACACCTTC

d_gene: -
abundance: once
j_gene: TRBJ2-5
v_gene: TRBV24-1
len: 15
CDR3aa: CATSDPAGIQETQYF
CDR3nt: TGTGCCACCAGTGATCCCGCAGGGATCCAAGAGACCCAGTACTTC

d_gene: -
abundance: few
j_gene: TRBJ1-1
v_gene: TRBV2
len: 13
CDR3aa: CASTGTGDTEAFF
CDR3nt: TGTGCCAGCACAGGGACTGGGGACACTGAAGCTTTCTTT

d_gene: -
abundance: few
j_gene: TRBJ2-1
v_gene: TRBV29-1
len: 12
CDR3aa: CSALLPGIGQFF
CDR3nt: TGCAGCGCGCTGCTCCCGGGGATCGGGCAGTTCTTC

d_gene: -
abundance: -
j_gene: TRBJ1-2
v_gene: TRBV19
len: 13
CDR3aa: CASSIAQPYGYTF
CDR3nt: TGTGCCAGTAGTATAGCACAGCCCTATGGCTACACCTTC

d_gene: -
abundance: -
j_gene: TRBJ1-4
v_gene: TRBV6-5
len: 15
CDR3aa: CASSHGGATNEKLFF
CDR3nt: TGTGCCAGCAGCCACGGAGGGGCAACTAATGAAAAACTGTTTTTT

d_gene: TRBD1
abundance: -
j_gene: TRBJ1-2
v_gene: TRBV4-2
len: 19
CDR3aa: CASSQDSRAGTGIFHGYTF
CDR3nt: TGTGCCAGCAGCCAAGACTCCCGGGCCGGGACAGGGATCTTTCATGGCTACACCTTC

d_gene: -
abundance: -
j_gene: TRBJ1-1
v_gene: TRBV25-1
len: 14
CDR3aa: CASRGRGLTTEAFF
CDR3nt: TGTGCCAGCAGGGGGCGGGGGTTAACCACTGAAGCTTTCTTT

d_gene: TRBD1
abundance: -
j_gene: TRBJ1-1
v_gene: TRBV3-1/TRBV3-2
len: 14
CDR3aa: CASSQDGPTGSAFF
CDR3nt: TGTGCCAGCAGCCAAGATGGGCCGACAGGGTCGGCTTTCTTT

d_gene: -
abundance: -
j_gene: TRBJ1-5
v_gene: TRBV6-6
len: 13
CDR3aa: CASSYLDNQPQHF
CDR3nt: TGTGCCAGCAGTTACTTAGACAATCAGCCCCAGCATTTT

d_gene: TRBD2
abundance: few
j_gene: TRBJ2-3
v_gene: TRBV2
len: 19
CDR3aa: CASRDHLASGGQGTDTQYF
CDR3nt: TGTGCCAGCAGGGATCACCTGGCTAGCGGGGGGCAAGGCACAGATACGCAGTATTTT

d_gene: -
abundance: -
j_gene: TRBJ2-5
v_gene: TRBV20-1
len: 11
CDR3aa: CSAPGQETQYF
CDR3nt: TGCAGTGCCCCGGGACAAGAGACCCAGTACTTC

d_gene: -
abundance: -
j_gene: TRBJ1-6
v_gene: TRBV6-4
len: 15
CDR3aa: CASSVRTGSVSPLHF
CDR3nt: TGTGCCAGCAGTGTTCGCACAGGGTCGGTTTCACCCCTCCACTTT

d_gene: TRBD1
abundance: -
j_gene: TRBJ1-4
v_gene: TRBV5-1
len: 16
CDR3aa: CASSLTGDVTNEKLFF
CDR3nt: TGCGCCAGCAGCTTGACAGGGGATGTTACTAATGAAAAACTGTTTTTT

d_gene: -
abundance: -
j_gene: TRBJ2-3
v_gene: TRBV4-2
len: 14
CDR3aa: CASSRGETTDTQYF
CDR3nt: TGTGCCAGCAGCCGCGGGGAGACCACAGATACGCAGTATTTT

d_gene: TRBD1
abundance: -
j_gene: TRBJ1-2
v_gene: TRBV28
len: 14
CDR3aa: CASSLGQGIWGYTF
CDR3nt: TGTGCCAGCAGTTTAGGACAGGGGATTTGGGGCTACACCTTC

d_gene: TRBD2
abundance: -
j_gene: TRBJ2-3
v_gene: TRBV5-1
len: 15
CDR3aa: CASTPGTSGIDTQYF
CDR3nt: TGCGCCAGCACTCCCGGGACTAGCGGTATAGATACGCAGTATTTT

d_gene: -
abundance: many
j_gene: TRBJ1-3
v_gene: TRBV5-1
len: 12
CDR3aa: CASSPEGNTIYF
CDR3nt: TGCGCCAGCAGCCCCGAGGGAAACACCATATATTTT

d_gene: -
abundance: few
j_gene: TRBJ1-6
v_gene: TRBV29-1
len: 13
CDR3aa: CSVGTEGNSPLHF
CDR3nt: TGCAGCGTTGGCACAGAGGGAAATTCACCCCTCCACTTT

d_gene: TRBD1
abundance: -
j_gene: TRBJ1-1
v_gene: TRBV6-6
len: 15
CDR3aa: CASSSSGQGSKKAFF
CDR3nt: TGTGCCAGCAGCAGCTCGGGACAGGGTTCTAAGAAAGCTTTCTTT

d_gene: TRBD1
abundance: -
j_gene: TRBJ1-2
v_gene: TRBV28
len: 16
CDR3aa: CASRSPTGTANYGYTF
CDR3nt: TGTGCCAGCCGCTCCCCGACAGGGACAGCGAACTATGGCTACACCTTC

d_gene: TRBD1
abundance: -
j_gene: TRBJ2-1
v_gene: TRBV7-3
len: 12
CDR3aa: CASSFPRGQQFF
CDR3nt: TGTGCCAGCAGCTTCCCCAGGGGGCAGCAGTTCTTC

d_gene: TRBD1
abundance: -
j_gene: TRBJ2-5
v_gene: TRBV28
len: 13
CDR3aa: CASSSTGVETQYF
CDR3nt: TGTGCCAGCAGTTCGACAGGGGTTGAGACCCAGTACTTC

d_gene: TRBD2
abundance: -
j_gene: TRBJ2-3
v_gene: TRBV7-3
len: 22
CDR3aa: CASSLSGGTGTSSPHSTDTQYF
CDR3nt: TGTGCCAGCAGCTTATCGGGGGGGACCGGGACTAGTAGTCCCCACAGCACAGATACGCAGTATTTT

d_gene: -
abundance: -
j_gene: TRBJ1-1
v_gene: TRBV5-4
len: 14
CDR3aa: CASSLRRGNTEAFF
CDR3nt: TGTGCCAGCAGCTTGCGCAGGGGGAACACTGAAGCTTTCTTT

d_gene: TRBD2
abundance: -
j_gene: TRBJ2-3
v_gene: TRBV4-2
len: 17
CDR3aa: CASSQPGLAGNTDTQYF
CDR3nt: TGTGCCAGCAGCCAACCGGGACTAGCGGGCAACACAGATACGCAGTATTTT

d_gene: -
abundance: -
j_gene: TRBJ1-5
v_gene: TRBV5-5
len: 15
CDR3aa: CASSPVEGGNQPQHF
CDR3nt: TGTGCCAGCAGCCCCGTAGAGGGTGGCAATCAGCCCCAGCATTTT

d_gene: TRBD1
abundance: -
j_gene: TRBJ1-2
v_gene: TRBV11-2
len: 15
CDR3aa: CASSGRDRVAYGYTF
CDR3nt: TGTGCCAGCAGCGGTCGGGACAGGGTAGCCTATGGCTACACCTTC

d_gene: TRBD2
abundance: -
j_gene: TRBJ2-5
v_gene: TRBV7-8
len: 18
CDR3aa: CASSFLDHSGAYQETQYF
CDR3nt: TGTGCCAGCAGCTTTCTTGATCATAGCGGGGCCTACCAAGAGACCCAGTACTTC

d_gene: -
abundance: -
j_gene: TRBJ1-2
v_gene: TRBV3-1/TRBV3-2
len: 13
CDR3aa: CASSQGRAGGYTF
CDR3nt: TGTGCCAGCAGCCAAGGAAGGGCGGGGGGCTACACCTTC

d_gene: -
abundance: -
j_gene: TRBJ1-1
v_gene: TRBV7-3
len: 15
CDR3aa: CASSLTVQLNTEAFF
CDR3nt: TGTGCCAGCAGCTTAACTGTACAGCTGAACACTGAAGCTTTCTTT

d_gene: -
abundance: -
j_gene: TRBJ2-5
v_gene: TRBV9
len: 15
CDR3aa: CASSVIGSGYETQYF
CDR3nt: TGTGCCAGCAGCGTAATTGGGTCGGGGTATGAGACCCAGTACTTC

d_gene: -
abundance: -
j_gene: TRBJ1-4
v_gene: TRBV4-3
len: 16
CDR3aa: CASSHASGKTNEKLFF
CDR3nt: TGCGCCAGCAGCCACGCCTCGGGAAAAACTAATGAAAAACTGTTTTTT

d_gene: TRBD2
abundance: -
j_gene: TRBJ2-5
v_gene: TRBV6-2/TRBV6-3
len: 17
CDR3aa: CASSYSSAGGNQETQYF
CDR3nt: TGTGCCAGCAGTTACTCGTCGGCGGGGGGTAACCAAGAGACCCAGTACTTC

d_gene: -
abundance: -
j_gene: TRBJ1-2
v_gene: TRBV2
len: 13
CDR3aa: CASSEKENYGYTF
CDR3nt: TGTGCCAGCAGTGAAAAGGAGAACTATGGCTACACCTTC

d_gene: -
abundance: -
j_gene: TRBJ2-5
v_gene: TRBV21-1
len: 18
CDR3aa: CASSRRGLAGAVQETQYF
CDR3nt: TGTGCCAGCAGCCGGAGAGGTCTAGCGGGGGCCGTTCAAGAGACCCAGTACTTC

d_gene: TRBD2
abundance: -
j_gene: TRBJ2-5
v_gene: TRBV2
len: 13
CDR3aa: CASGGDGQETQYF
CDR3nt: TGTGCCAGCGGGGGGGATGGGCAAGAGACCCAGTACTTC

d_gene: -
abundance: -
j_gene: TRBJ1-1
v_gene: TRBV11-3
len: 14
CDR3aa: CASSPQGRNTEAFF
CDR3nt: TGTGCCAGCAGCCCGCAGGGCAGGAACACTGAAGCTTTCTTT

d_gene: -
abundance: once
j_gene: TRBJ1-4
v_gene: TRBV9
len: 14
CDR3aa: CASSVGQVNEKLFF
CDR3nt: TGTGCCAGCAGCGTAGGGCAGGTTAATGAAAAACTGTTTTTT

d_gene: TRBD2
abundance: -
j_gene: TRBJ2-5
v_gene: TRBV4-2
len: 17
CDR3aa: CASSQVRGGTSVETQYF
CDR3nt: TGTGCCAGCAGCCAAGTTCGTGGGGGGACTAGCGTTGAGACCCAGTACTTC

d_gene: -
abundance: -
j_gene: TRBJ2-2
v_gene: TRBV7-9
len: 16
CDR3aa: CASSKLIGEDTGELFF
CDR3nt: TGTGCCAGCAGCAAACTAATCGGGGAAGACACCGGGGAGCTGTTTTTT

d_gene: -
abundance: -
j_gene: TRBJ1-2
v_gene: TRBV6-5
len: 15
CDR3aa: CASTPYGDSDYGYTF
CDR3nt: TGTGCCAGCACTCCCTACGGGGATTCCGACTATGGCTACACCTTC

d_gene: TRBD1
abundance: few
j_gene: TRBJ1-2
v_gene: TRBV7-8
len: 17
CDR3aa: CASRLAQGPVLIYGYTF
CDR3nt: TGTGCCAGCAGACTAGCACAGGGGCCGGTTCTGATTTATGGCTACACCTTC